A single sample gave rise to the 10 T cell receptor beta chains below, sequenced in a study of blood T cell repertoires in COVID-19. Data came from immunoSEQ multiplex PCR; TCRdb stores just in-frame clones and leaves some out. This table has about 60,000 clones, roughly 88% appearing once. The sequencing input was peripheral blood. The source of these receptors is a man aged 25 to 40 with COVID-19, enrolled during active disease.

The genes are TRBV27 and TRBJ2-1, with TRBD2 matching over 7 bases. The V segment lost 5 bases and the J segment 5 bases; nucleotides outside the gene matches: 15. Germline V gene lookup returns CDR1 MNHEY and CDR2 SMNVEV (reference sequence). The CDR3 runs to 17 residues. CDR3 in DNA: TGTGCCAGCAGTCCCTTCTTGGCGGCTAGCGGAAACAATGAGCAGTTCTTC. This encodes CASSPFLAASGNNEQFF.

This sequence joins TRBV9 and TRBJ1-2; TRBD1 agrees at 8 bases. This CDR3 has 15 residues. The germline V gene has CDR1 SGDLS and CDR2 YYNGEE. The ends lost 3 bases at V and 4 bases at J; junction bases unmatched: 8. CDR3 sequence (DNA): TGTGCCAGCAGCGGGGGACAGGAGAACGTCTATGGCTACACCTTC. Protein product: CASSGGQENVYGYTF.

The genes are TRBV19 and TRBJ2-5, with 7 bases lining up with TRBD2. Germline V CDR1 and CDR2: LNHDA, SQIVND (reference sequence). V lost 3 bases to trimming and J lost 4 bases; unmatched junction nucleotides: 8. The CDR3 is 15 residues long. The CDR3 spells CASSMAHGGGETQYF. DNA of the CDR3: TGTGCCAGTAGTATGGCACATGGGGGGGGAGAGACCCAGTACTTC.

Of note for this clone: One end of the junction fails to match germline, which may point to a read error. V is TRBV12-3 or TRBV12-4 and J is TRBJ1-2; unclear D gene. The CDR3 consists of 13 residues. The CDR3 DNA sequence: TGTGCCAGCAGTTTCTGGACGGACTATGGCCACACCTTC. It is translated as CASSFWTDYGHTF.

This chain joins TRBV9 and TRBJ2-5; 10 bases are a match to TRBD2. CDR1 is SGDLS and CDR2 is YYNGEE in the germline V gene. V lost 4 bases, J lost 2 bases, and 8 bases stayed unmatched. CDR3 size: 16 residues. In DNA form, the CDR3 reads TGTGCCAGCAGCCCAGGACTAGCGGAAGGACAAGAGACCCAGTACTTC. Translation gives CASSPGLAEGQETQYF.

The rearrangement links TRBV5-1 to TRBJ2-4; 12 bases agree with TRBD2. Germline V gene data show CDR1 as SGHRS and CDR2 as YFSETQ. V shed 5 bases and J 2 bases; nucleotides not matched to a gene: 17. The CDR3 contains 20 residues. Written as DNA, the CDR3 is TGCGCCAGCAGATATGACGCTACTAGCGGGAGGACGAGAACCAAAAACATTCAGTACTTC. Amino acid sequence: CASRYDATSGRTRTKNIQYF.

The chain links TRBV6-1 to TRBJ2-1, with D perhaps TRBD2 (5 bases). From germline, CDR1 is MNHNS and CDR2 SASEGT. Trimming took 2 bases from V and 0 from J, leaving 20 bases between them. CDR3 length: 19 residues. The CDR3 is CASSEWADLRLSSYNEQFF. In DNA, the CDR3 is TGTGCCAGCAGTGAATGGGCAGACCTCCGACTAAGCTCCTACAATGAGCAGTTCTTC.

The chain joins TRBV14 to TRBJ2-7, with D unclear. Germline CDR1 SGHDN, CDR2 FVKESK. V lost 0 bases and J lost 4, with 7 bases in between. This CDR3 has 13 amino acids. For the CDR3, the DNA is TGTGCCAGCAGCCAAGAAACAGTTTACGAGCAGTACTTC. It is translated as CASSQETVYEQYF.

Concerning this clone: One junction end does not reproduce the germline sequence, and a read error may be involved. The rearrangement links TRBV6-5 to TRBJ2-7; TRBD2 might be the D (5 bases). Germline V gives CDR1 MNHEY, CDR2 SVGAGI. This CDR3 comprises 13 residues. CDR3 protein: CASSYPSSNEQYF. The CDR3 DNA follows: TGTGCCAGCAGTTACCCTAGCTCCAACGAGCAGTACTTC.

The rearrangement uses TRBV28 and TRBJ1-1; TRBD1 might be the D (6 bases). Germline V gene data show CDR1 as MDHEN and CDR2 as SYDVKM. With 6 bases removed from V and 5 bases from J, the gap between germline ends came to 16 bases. The CDR3 sequence is 14 residues long. CDR3 in DNA: TGTGCCAGCAGGACAGGTCCTCTGGGGACTGAAGCTTTCTTT. It yields the protein CASRTGPLGTEAFF.